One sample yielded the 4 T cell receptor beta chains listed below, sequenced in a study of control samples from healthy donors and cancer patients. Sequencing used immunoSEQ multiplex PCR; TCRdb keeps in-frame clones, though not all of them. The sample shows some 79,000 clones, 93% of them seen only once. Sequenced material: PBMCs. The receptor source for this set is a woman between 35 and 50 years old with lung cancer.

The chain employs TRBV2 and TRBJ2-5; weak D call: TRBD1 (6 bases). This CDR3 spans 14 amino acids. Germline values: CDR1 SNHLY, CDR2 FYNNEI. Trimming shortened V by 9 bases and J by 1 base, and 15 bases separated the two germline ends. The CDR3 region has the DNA TGTGCCAGTTCCCCGACAGGCTTCCAAGAGACCCAGTACTTC. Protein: CASSPTGFQETQYF.

CDR3 in amino acids: CASSLTVSNQPQHF. The CDR3 coding sequence is TGTGCCAGCAGCCTGACAGTTAGCAATCAGCCCCAGCATTTT. The rearrangement uses TRBV3-1 (or the pseudogene TRBV3-2) and TRBJ1-5; D may be TRBD1 (5 bases). The length of the CDR3 is 14 residues. V shed 4 bases and J shed 0 bases, with 7 bases lying between them. Per germline, CDR1 LGHDT and CDR2 YNNKEL (reference sequence).

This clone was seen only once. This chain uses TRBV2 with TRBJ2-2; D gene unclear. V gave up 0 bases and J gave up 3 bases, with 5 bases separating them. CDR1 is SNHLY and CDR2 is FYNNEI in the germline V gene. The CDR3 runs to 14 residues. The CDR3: CASSEAGYTGELFF. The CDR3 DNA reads TGTGCCAGCAGTGAAGCCGGTTACACCGGGGAGCTGTTTTTT.

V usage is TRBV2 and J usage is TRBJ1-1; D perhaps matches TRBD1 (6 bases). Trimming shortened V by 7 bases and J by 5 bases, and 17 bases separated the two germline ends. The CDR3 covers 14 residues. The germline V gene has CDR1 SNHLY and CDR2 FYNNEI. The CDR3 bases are TGTGCCAGCATCACGGGGCAGGGGAGGACTGAAGCTTTCTTT. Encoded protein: CASITGQGRTEAFF.